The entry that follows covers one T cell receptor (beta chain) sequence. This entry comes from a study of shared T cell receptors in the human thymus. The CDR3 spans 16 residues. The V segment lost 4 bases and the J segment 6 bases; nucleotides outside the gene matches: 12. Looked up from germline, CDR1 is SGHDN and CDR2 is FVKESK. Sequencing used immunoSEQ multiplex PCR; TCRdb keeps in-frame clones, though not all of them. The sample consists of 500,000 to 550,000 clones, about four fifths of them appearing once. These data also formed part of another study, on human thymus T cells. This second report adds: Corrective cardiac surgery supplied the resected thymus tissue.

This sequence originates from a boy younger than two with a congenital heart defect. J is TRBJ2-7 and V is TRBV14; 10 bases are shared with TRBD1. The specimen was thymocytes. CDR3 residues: CASSPEGTGVACEQYF. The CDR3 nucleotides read TGTGCCAGCAGCCCTGAGGGGACAGGGGTTGCTTGCGAGCAGTACTTC.